This T cell receptor beta chain emerged from a study of blood T cell repertoires in COVID-19 (dated by TCRdb to 2019 to 2021). As for the study more broadly: Samples from collaborators originated in the United States, Italy and Spain and spanned both the acute and convalescent phases of COVID-19. The material from the prospective study consisted of cDNA or gDNA derived from T cells, B-cell-depleted T cells, or PBMCs. Where available, HLA class I and class II types were obtained from metadata supplied by the sample provider rather than from assay-based typing. Samples were obtained from the ongoing ImmuneRACE study (first 160 participants) and from roughly 1,300 subjects provided by 6 global collaborators. Nearly every sample came with metadata listing a de-identified subject ID, COVID-19 status, age in years and sex. A freely available public database, intended as a resource for researchers studying the immune response to SARS-CoV-2, is where the repertoires were released. The dataset comprised deeply sampled blood TCRbeta repertoires from subjects exposed to, actively infected with, or recovered from COVID-19.

Overall study outcomes, separate from this receptor: The amount of clinical and demographic metadata varied by source and participant and was provided uncurated.

The CDR3 numbers 14 residues from cysteine through phenylalanine. The DNA shown is the 42-base CDR3, in frame from base 1. The V and J ends are trimmed by 7 bases and 0 bases, leaving 12 bases between them. CDR1 MNHEY and CDR2 SVGAGI were looked up in the germline V gene. Concerning this clone itself: What this receptor recognizes is not known. No clone much larger than this one lies a single base away; base qualities are absent.

TCRbeta CDR3 regions were amplified from genomic DNA by means of the immunoSEQ Assay, a bias-controlled multiplex PCR. From the authors' description of their analysis: Within the assay, amplification of reference gene primers was used to estimate how many nucleated cells each sample contained. To quantify the absolute abundance of each unique TCRbeta CDR3 rearrangement, sequence reads were collapsed and filtered. For each sample, productive Simpson clonality was calculated as the square root of Simpson's diversity index across productive rearrangements. The table was pulled from immuneACCESS by TCRdb, which kept in-frame rearrangements only. Such tables lose some clones; where checked, under half of the loss comes from unresolved V genes, and the rest has no known cause. V and J calls plus clone size are reproduced from that table; the DNA served to infer D and trimming. The sample table holds 100,000 or so clones, of which roughly 80% were seen once. Clones ranked in the top ten supply roughly 12% of the sample.

Whole blood was collected in K2EDTA tubes by collaborating institutions according to the institutions' own protocols. For TCRbeta analysis, collaborators shipped samples in one of three forms: frozen whole blood, isolated PBMCs, or DNA extracted from either of those sample types. The sequence joins TRBV6-5 to TRBJ1-2; matching of 6 bases hints at TRBD1 as the D gene. The sequenced material came from peripheral blood. The clonotype originates from a woman in her 70s with acute or convalescent COVID-19. The DNA sequence is TGTGCCAGCACCAAAGGGGGACCTAACTATGGCTACACCTTC. It encodes CASTKGGPNYGYTF.